This is a list of T cell receptor beta chains from one sample in a study of graft-versus-host responses after intestinal transplantation. Libraries were prepared by immunoSEQ multiplex PCR; TCRdb keeps only in-frame clonotypes and omits some of them. The sample holds fewer than 9,500 clones, approximately 74% seen once. The sample here was ileum tissue, taken about 70 weeks after intestinal transplant. Every receptor here comes from a human patient who received an intestinal transplant, so some T cells may come from the graft donor. CDR3s include the opening cysteine and the closing phenylalanine or tryptophan. Each record gives: J gene, V gene, D gene, clone size, CDR3 DNA, CDR3 protein. D genes are given only for firm matches. A clone size is listed for some rows: how often the clone was seen (once, few, many), or a class if it is expanded.

TRBJ2-2 TRBV11-2 . . TGTGCCAGCAGGGATCAGGGCACCGGGGAGCTGTTTTTT CASRDQGTGELFF
TRBJ2-5 TRBV6-5 TRBD2 . TGTGCCAGCAGTCGGGGAGGGCGGGAGACCCAGTACTTC CASSRGGRETQYF
TRBJ2-3 TRBV28 TRBD2 . TGTGCCAGCAGTTTAGTGGCCCTGGGGGGGGATACGCAGTATTTT CASSLVALGGDTQYF
TRBJ2-3 TRBV5-6 TRBD2 . TGTGCCAGCAGCTTGTTAGCGGGGGGCTCGGATACGCAGTATTTT CASSLLAGGSDTQYF
TRBJ2-4 TRBV6-6 . . TGTGCCAGCAGTTACAGCAGCTTAGCCAAAAACATTCAGTACTTC CASSYSSLAKNIQYF
TRBJ1-5 TRBV19 . . TGTGCCAGCATTAGCAGGACCCAGGTTTTTCAGCCCCAGCATTTT CASISRTQVFQPQHF
TRBJ2-3 TRBV27 TRBD2 . TGTGCCAGCAGTAATGGACTAGCGGGCACAGATACGCAGTATTTT CASSNGLAGTDTQYF
TRBJ2-7 TRBV7-9 . . TGTGCCAGCAGCTTGTCCCCCCGCTACGAGCAGTACTTC CASSLSPRYEQYF
TRBJ1-2 TRBV25-1 . . TGTGCCAGCAGTCGGGAGATTAACTATGGCTACACCTTC CASSREINYGYTF
TRBJ2-1 TRBV7-9 TRBD2 . TGTGCCAGCAGCCGTCTAGCGGGAGGAGGTGGGAATGAGCAGTTCTTC CASSRLAGGGGNEQFF
TRBJ2-3 TRBV4-1 TRBD2 . TGCGCCAGCAGCCAAGTCGGACTAGCGGGAACAGATACGCAGTATTTT CASSQVGLAGTDTQYF
TRBJ2-3 TRBV10-3 . . TGTGCCATCAGTGAGGCTAGTAGGGATACGCAGTATTTT CAISEASRDTQYF
TRBJ1-1 TRBV6-5 TRBD1 once TGTGCCAGCAGGCGTAACAGGGGAGGGAGGACTGAAGCTTTCTTT CASRRNRGGRTEAFF
TRBJ2-7 TRBV6-5 TRBD1 . TGTGCCAGCAGTGTGGGACAGGGGGTCCACGAGCAGTACTTC CASSVGQGVHEQYF
TRBJ2-7 TRBV10-1 . . TGCGCCAACTTGACAGTCTCTGCCTACGAGCAGTACTTC CANLTVSAYEQYF
TRBJ2-7 TRBV30 TRBD2 . TGTGCCTGGAGCCAGAGACTAGCGGTTTACGAGCAGTACTTC CAWSQRLAVYEQYF
TRBJ2-7 TRBV5-6 . . TGTGCCAGCAGCTTTCCCCCTGGGGGGTTGGACTACGAGCAGTACTTC CASSFPPGGLDYEQYF
TRBJ2-3 TRBV11-2 . . TGTGCCAGCAGTAATCAGGGTTCTAGCACAGATACGCAGTATTTT CASSNQGSSTDTQYF
TRBJ2-2 TRBV7-8 . . TGTGCCAGCAGCGCTGGAGTTTACACCGGGGAGCTGTTTTTT CASSAGVYTGELFF
TRBJ1-6 TRBV7-9 . . TGTGCCAGCAGCTCTACCGACGGTAATTCACCCCTCCACTTT CASSSTDGNSPLHF
TRBJ1-1 TRBV29-1 . . TGCAGCGTGGGCAGTTGGCAGGTGAACACTGAAGCTTTCTTT CSVGSWQVNTEAFF
TRBJ1-5 TRBV27 . . TGTGCCAGCAGGGCCTTGAATCAGCCCCAGCATTTT CASRALNQPQHF
TRBJ2-7 TRBV2 TRBD1 . TGTGCCAACTCTCGGGACAGGGGTCGGGAGCAGTACTTC CANSRDRGREQYF
TRBJ1-1 TRBV29-1 . . TGCAGCGCCCCGGGGGCTGAAGCTTTCTTT CSAPGAEAFF
TRBJ2-7 TRBV2 . . TGTGCCAGCAGGGGGGGAGGGGGTACCCCCTACGAGCAGTACTTC CASRGGGGTPYEQYF
TRBJ1-5 TRBV11-2 . . TGTGCCAGCAGCTACCCAGGGGCAGGCAATCAGCCCCAGCATTTT CASSYPGAGNQPQHF
TRBJ2-5 TRBV6-5 TRBD1 few TGTGCCACCGAAAAGACAGGGGGTGTGGAGACCCAGTACTTC CATEKTGGVETQYF
TRBJ1-5 TRBV19 . few TGTGCCAGTATGGGGAATCAGCCCCAGCATTTT CASMGNQPQHF
TRBJ1-4 TRBV6-6 . once TGTGCCAGCAGTTACTTCGGGGGCACTGAAAAACTGTTTTTT CASSYFGGTEKLFF
TRBJ2-1 TRBV11-2 TRBD2 . TGTGCCAGCAGCTTAGATGCGGGAGGGCTGGTGAACGAGCAGTTCTTC CASSLDAGGLVNEQFF
TRBJ2-6 TRBV2 . . TGTGCCAGCAGTTTCCCTTTTGGGGCCAACGTCCTGACTTTC CASSFPFGANVLTF
TRBJ2-2 TRBV6-4 . . TGTGCCAGCAGTGAGGGGGGCACCGGGGAGCTGTTTTTT CASSEGGTGELFF
TRBJ2-1 TRBV6-6 . . TGTGCCAGCAGTTACCCTCGAAGCGAGCAGTTCTTC CASSYPRSEQFF
TRBJ2-3 TRBV18 . . TGTGCCAGCTCACCCCGCGTCGGTGGAGACACAGATACGCAGTATTTT CASSPRVGGDTDTQYF
TRBJ2-2 TRBV6-5 . . TGTGCCAGCAGTTCATTACCCAGGAACACCGGGGAGCTGTTTTTT CASSSLPRNTGELFF
TRBJ1-1 TRBV28 . . TGTGCCAGCGTGCCATCGAACACTGAAGCTTTCTTT CASVPSNTEAFF
TRBJ1-6 TRBV14 . few TGTGCCAGCAGCCCCAGGGGTTATAATTCACCCCTCCACTTT CASSPRGYNSPLHF
TRBJ2-7 TRBV5-1 TRBD2 . TGCGCCAGCAGCCGCGGGAGTAGTAGCTACGAGCAGTACTTC CASSRGSSSYEQYF